This passage covers 23 T cell receptor beta chains from one sample sequenced in a study of blood T cell repertoires in COVID-19. Here immunoSEQ multiplex PCR was the method, and the copy in TCRdb shows in-frame clones only, minus some. The sample holds fewer than 150,000 clones, approximately 78% seen once. Sequenced: peripheral blood. All receptors come from a man between 60 and 75 years old who had recovered from COVID-19.

In this sample, this clone turned up once. The rearrangement links TRBV11-1 to TRBJ2-7; D not certain. This CDR3 spans 14 amino acids. V dropped 5 bases and J dropped 0 bases, with 11 bases sitting between them. Germline CDR1 SGHAT, CDR2 FQDESV (reference sequence). The CDR3 nucleotides are TGTGCCAGCAGCCACGGGTGGAGCTCCTACGAGCAGTACTTC. Its translation: CASSHGWSSYEQYF.

This sequence joins TRBV19 and TRBJ1-4; TRBD1 matches at 9 bases. The CDR3 spans 15 residues. The V gene's germline CDR1 is LNHDA and CDR2 SQIVND (reference sequence). J lost 7 bases, V lost 5 bases, and 8 bases had no gene match. This CDR3 reads CASSFPTGGREKLFF. Written as DNA, the CDR3 is TGTGCCAGTAGTTTCCCGACAGGGGGGCGTGAAAAACTGTTTTTT.

V is TRBV5-5 and J is TRBJ2-7; TRBD1 is a possible D gene (6 bases). The V gene lost 2 bases and the J gene lost 1 base, with 13 bases spanning the gap. Looked up from germline, CDR1 is SGHKS and CDR2 is YYEKEE (reference sequence). This CDR3 comprises 15 residues. CDR3: CASSFDTGRSYEQYF. The CDR3 nucleotides are TGTGCCAGCAGCTTCGACACAGGGCGGTCCTACGAGCAGTACTTC.

This clone was seen only once. This chain links TRBV5-1 with TRBJ2-3; 10 bases are shared with TRBD1. Germline V lookup: CDR1 SGHRS, CDR2 YFSETQ. The V segment lost 4 bases and the J segment 4 bases; nucleotides outside the gene matches: 6. The CDR3 loop spans 15 amino acids. The CDR3 loop is CASSLTGGPPDTQYF. The CDR3 coding sequence is TGCGCCAGCAGCCTGACAGGGGGCCCTCCAGATACGCAGTATTTT.

Only one count was recorded for this clone. The CDR3, as DNA: TGTGCCAGCAGCCCCGTCGGACAGGGAAAAGACGAGCAGTACTTC. Protein product: CASSPVGQGKDEQYF. The rearrangement uses TRBV9 and TRBJ2-7, with 8 positions matching TRBD1. Germline loops: CDR1 SGDLS, CDR2 YYNGEE. The CDR3 loop spans 15 amino acids. V was clipped by 4 bases and J by 5 bases; unmatched bases: 11.

The chain joins TRBV5-1 to TRBJ2-3; the match to TRBD2 covers 9 bases. In germline, CDR1 is SGHRS, CDR2 YFSETQ. The CDR3 length is 13 residues. Losses at the gene ends were 4 bases for V and 6 bases for J; bases not matched to a gene: 3. In DNA form, the CDR3 reads TGCGCCAGCAGCGCTAGCGGGGTCGATACGCAGTATTTT. Its translation is CASSASGVDTQYF.

V usage is TRBV10-3 and J usage is TRBJ1-2; 7 nucleotides agree with TRBD1. Germline CDR1 and CDR2: ENHRY and SYGVKD. CDR3 length equals 14 residues. After removal of 10 bases from V and 4 bases from J, the junction contained 12 bases not matched to a gene. CDR3: CASRETDRAYGYTF. The CDR3 DNA reads TGTGCCAGCCGGGAGACTGACAGGGCCTATGGCTACACCTTC.

CDR3 protein: CASSLAWTGGAGTEAFF. The DNA for the CDR3 is TGTGCCAGCAGCTTAGCGTGGACAGGGGGCGCGGGCACTGAAGCTTTCTTT. The gene calls are TRBV7-9 and TRBJ1-1; 11 positions match TRBD1. CDR1 and CDR2 from the germline V gene are SEHNR and FQNEAQ (reference sequence). CDR3 length: 17 residues. V lost 0 bases, J lost 4 bases, and 7 bases stayed unmatched.

There are a few counts of this clone. The V and J genes are TRBV5-5 and TRBJ2-3, with 7 bases matching TRBD1. Germline values: CDR1 SGHKS, CDR2 YYEKEE (reference sequence). V was clipped by 4 bases and J by 5 bases; unmatched bases: 4. The CDR3 is made up of 13 amino acids. The CDR3 region is CASSGAGGDTQYF. The DNA of the CDR3 is TGTGCCAGCAGCGGCGCAGGGGGAGATACGCAGTATTTT.

The rearrangement joins TRBV2 to TRBJ2-3, with TRBD1 matching 8 bases. This CDR3 has 15 amino acids. CDR1 is SNHLY, CDR2 FYNNEI, per germline. With 2 bases clipped from V and 5 bases from J, the junction kept 6 bases outside the gene matches. The DNA for the CDR3 is TGTGCCAGCAGTGAAAGGCAGGGGGCCATAGATACGCAGTATTTT. It translates to CASSERQGAIDTQYF.

The chain uses TRBV28 and TRBJ1-5, with TRBD1 as a possible D gene (6 bases). The V gene's germline CDR1 is MDHEN and CDR2 SYDVKM. V was pared by 6 bases and J by 0 bases, with 15 bases between. CDR3 length equals 16 residues. CDR3 bases: TGTGCCAGCAGCTACGGGGGGCGCGATAGCAATCAGCCCCAGCATTTT. It yields the protein CASSYGGRDSNQPQHF. The whole variable domain, remainder taken from reference TRBV28 and TRBJ1-5, is DVKVTQSSRYLVKRTGEKVFLECVQDMDHENMFWYRQDPGLGLRLIYFSYDVKMKEKGDIPEGYSVSREKKERFSLILESASTNQTSMYLCASSYGGRDSNQPQHFGDGTRLSIL.

This clone was detected only once. This chain connects TRBV6-5 to TRBJ1-1, with D possibly matching TRBD1 (5 bases). Germline CDR1 and CDR2: MNHEY and SVGAGI. Trimming took off 2 bases at V and 1 base at J, with 8 bases between the two ends. The CDR3 extends over 14 amino acids. CDR3 sequence (DNA): TGTGCCAGCAGTTACGGCGGGGGGAACACTGAAGCTTTCTTT. Its protein product is CASSYGGGNTEAFF.

The chain employs TRBV9 and TRBJ2-1, with 9 positions matching TRBD2. The CDR3 extends over 15 amino acids. Unmatched junction bases numbered 4, after V lost 0 bases and J lost 6 bases. CDR1 and CDR2 (germline): SGDLS, YYNGEE. The CDR3: CASSVDPSGVNEQFF. CDR3 in DNA: TGTGCCAGCAGCGTAGACCCTAGCGGGGTCAATGAGCAGTTCTTC.

V is TRBV28 and J is TRBJ1-6, with 8 bases matching TRBD1. The CDR3 runs 15 residues. The V gene end was trimmed by 4 bases and the J gene end by 7 bases; junction bases not matched to a gene: 6. CDR1 is MDHEN, CDR2 SYDVKM, per germline. The CDR3 DNA follows: TGTGCCAGCAGTTCAGGGGGCGGACTCAATTCACCCCTCCACTTT. Translating it yields CASSSGGGLNSPLHF.

This sequence joins TRBV3-1 (or the pseudogene TRBV3-2) and TRBJ1-1; 12 bases line up with TRBD1. In germline, CDR1 is LGHDT, CDR2 YNNKEL (reference sequence). This CDR3 is built from 18 residues. J was trimmed by 5 bases and V by 3 bases; bases with no gene match: 13. The CDR3 bases are TGTGCCAGCAGCCAGCCACGGGGGACAGGGGGCGGTTGGACTGAAGCTTTCTTT. Translating gives CASSQPRGTGGGWTEAFF.

The chain couples TRBV2 to TRBJ1-1, with TRBD1 as a possible D gene (5 bases). There are 14 residues in the CDR3. V lost 8 bases and J 1 base, leaving 14 bases between the germline ends. Germline V gives CDR1 SNHLY, CDR2 FYNNEI. CDR3: CASFIDGGNTEAFF. The CDR3 coding sequence is TGTGCCAGCTTTATAGACGGGGGGAACACTGAAGCTTTCTTT.

This clone was detected a few times. This chain uses TRBV9 with TRBJ1-4; D unresolved. V lost 4 bases to trimming and J lost 8 bases, with 15 bases between them. This CDR3 spans 14 amino acids. In germline, CDR1 is SGDLS, CDR2 YYNGEE. The CDR3 nucleotides are TGTGCCAGCAGCCCAGACATTATCCGGGAAAAACTGTTTTTT. Its translation: CASSPDIIREKLFF.

The chain carries TRBV24-1 and TRBJ2-7, with 10 bases aligning to TRBD1. The CDR3 totals 16 residues. V dropped 6 bases and J dropped 0; count of bases not matched to a gene: 7. Per germline, CDR1 KGHDR and CDR2 SFDVKD. DNA for the CDR3: TGTGCCACCAGTCCGAGGACAGGGGGAAGCTCCTACGAGCAGTACTTC. It codes for CATSPRTGGSSYEQYF.

The chain has TRBV2 and TRBJ2-3, with 8 bases fitting TRBD2. Germline V CDR1 and CDR2: SNHLY, FYNNEI. V trimming: 7 bases; J trimming: 3 bases; junction bases outside the gene matches: 3. The CDR3 runs to 13 residues. The CDR3 nucleotides read TGTGCCAGCACAGCGGGAGCTACAGATACGCAGTATTTT. It specifies CASTAGATDTQYF.

The chain carries TRBV19 and TRBJ2-3, with D possibly matching TRBD2 (5 bases). The CDR3 extends over 16 amino acids. Trimming took off 4 bases at V and 6 bases at J, with 20 bases between the two ends. Germline CDR1 and CDR2: LNHDA and SQIVND (reference sequence). The CDR3 protein is CASSTTGRERWDTQYF. CDR3 nucleotides: TGTGCCAGTAGTACAACGGGGAGAGAGAGGTGGGATACGCAGTATTTT.

This chain connects TRBV29-1 to TRBJ2-5; D perhaps matches TRBD2 (6 bases). CDR3 size: 13 residues. CDR1 SQVTM and CDR2 ANQGSEA come from the germline V gene. Between the trimmed V and J ends, which lost 4 bases and 1 base, there was a span of 10 bases. CDR3 protein: CSVGGGLQETQYF. The CDR3 DNA reads TGCAGCGTTGGGGGAGGACTCCAAGAGACCCAGTACTTC.

This clone turned up a few times. Within the sample, other DNA sequences also encode this same CDR3. The J gene is TRBJ2-1, the V gene TRBV3-1 (or the pseudogene TRBV3-2), with 15 bases aligning to TRBD2. V lost 4 bases, J lost 10 bases, and 5 bases stayed unmatched. The CDR3 has 15 amino acids. Per the germline V gene, CDR1 is LGHDT and CDR2 is YNNKEL (reference sequence). This CDR3 reads CASSLGLAGGSEQFF. The CDR3 coding sequence is TGTGCCAGCAGCCTCGGACTAGCGGGGGGGAGCGAGCAGTTCTTC.

CDR3 nucleotides: TGTGCCACCAGCAGTGACAAGGGGCAGGGGGCGAACGGGGAGCTGTTTTTT. Translated: CATSSDKGQGANGELFF. The genes are TRBV15 and TRBJ2-2; TRBD1 aligns across 8 bases. Germline V lookup: CDR1 LNHNV, CDR2 YYDKDF (reference sequence). This CDR3 comprises 17 residues. V shed 3 bases and J 7 bases; nucleotides not matched to a gene: 13.